There are a few counts of the clone carrying this T cell receptor (beta chain). The data stem from a study of T-cell reconstitution after alpha-beta-depleted transplantation in children. Researchers prepared the TCRbeta library using unique molecular identifiers, the study reports. MiXCR, run by TCRdb on the PCR reads, gives a single entry per CDR3 protein. The data contain approximately 590,000 distinct CDR3 sequences, 10% to 13% of them singletons. The sequencing here drew on PBMCs from the stem cell graft donor, taken from the stem cell graft. The sequence derives from a human donor who donated a stem cell graft to a child with acute myeloid leukemia.

The DNA for the CDR3 is TGTGCCAGCAGCTCCCCAGGCGGGTGGGAGACCCAGTACTTC. Residues: CASSSPGGWETQYF. This chain links TRBV7-2 with TRBJ2-5; D is possibly TRBD2 (5 bases). Deletions cut 4 bases from V and 5 bases from J, with 14 bases between. The germline V gene has CDR1 SGHTA and CDR2 FQGNSA. This CDR3 comprises 14 residues.